This is a list of T cell receptor beta chains from one sample in a study of blood T cell repertoires in COVID-19. Assay: immunoSEQ multiplex PCR; the TCRdb copy retains only in-frame clones and omits some. The table lists around 300,000 clones, about 87% of them singletons. Sample: PBMCs or T cells enriched from blood (not recorded which). Source of these receptors: a man younger than 45 who had recovered from COVID-19. The conserved cysteine and the conserved F or W are not part of the CDR3 here. Fields, in order: J gene, D gene, clone size, V gene, CDR3 protein. The D gene is left open where the match is weak. Size is stated for part of the rows, as once, few or many counts, or as a class when the clone is expanded.

>TRBJ1-2|-|-|TRBV10-3
AISESRGSYGYT
>TRBJ2-1|TRBD2|-|TRBV4-1
ASSQSSGGAYNEQF
>TRBJ2-3|-|-|TRBV7-2
ASSFSIYTDTQY
>TRBJ2-5|-|-|TRBV5-4
ASSGGKTQETQY
>TRBJ1-4|TRBD1|few|TRBV11-2
ASSLTGGEEKLF
>TRBJ1-6|TRBD1|-|TRBV6-1
ASSDTGGLSPLH
>TRBJ1-2|TRBD1|-|TRBV18
ASSAGTALYGYT
>TRBJ1-2|-|-|TRBV2
ASSVTATNYGYT
>TRBJ1-5|-|-|TRBV15
ATSRDSAGMTEPQH
>TRBJ1-1|TRBD1|-|TRBV11-2
ASSSWTGLNTEAF
>TRBJ1-1|TRBD1|once|TRBV7-8
ASTRWGTGGNTEAF
>TRBJ2-3|-|-|TRBV5-1
ASRPRTDTDTQY
>TRBJ2-7|TRBD1|-|TRBV7-6
ASSLGSGTGTYEQY
>TRBJ1-6|TRBD1|once|TRBV3-1/TRBV3-2
ASSPTGQGHSPLH
>TRBJ1-3|-|-|TRBV9
ASSVGDGNTIY
>TRBJ1-6|-|-|TRBV4-2
ASSQDGASPLH
>TRBJ1-2|-|-|TRBV6-5
ASTGLGYGYT
>TRBJ1-5|-|-|TRBV4-1
ASSHGQPYSNQPQH
>TRBJ2-7|-|-|TRBV7-2
ASSLASTLLSYEQY
>TRBJ1-3|-|-|TRBV6-5
ASSTGTIGITIY
>TRBJ1-5|TRBD1|-|TRBV7-8
ASSPRTGDPLFRPQH
>TRBJ2-2|TRBD1|-|TRBV28
ASSWGQGFTGELF
>TRBJ2-2|-|-|TRBV19
ASHRGPNTGELF
>TRBJ2-3|-|few|TRBV19
ASSIAGRSTDTQY
>TRBJ2-5|-|-|TRBV12-3/TRBV12-4
ASRVRDKETQY
>TRBJ1-3|-|-|TRBV18
ASSPSRSSGNTIY
>TRBJ2-3|TRBD1|-|TRBV6-2/TRBV6-3
ASSYPRTGDTDTQY
>TRBJ1-2|-|-|TRBV28
ASSTPGGGYT
>TRBJ2-2|-|-|TRBV7-8
ASSLGGSFTGELF
>TRBJ2-3|TRBD2|-|TRBV10-1
ASSLSGGMSTDTQY
>TRBJ1-5|-|-|TRBV15
ATSRDLEGYNQPQH
>TRBJ2-7|TRBD1|-|TRBV19
ASSYRGLYEQY
>TRBJ1-1|-|-|TRBV12-3/TRBV12-4
ASRIAGEAF
>TRBJ1-1|-|few|TRBV10-3
AIRWDNKNTEAF
>TRBJ2-5|TRBD1|-|TRBV2
AGRLDRSQETQY
>TRBJ2-7|-|-|TRBV3-1/TRBV3-2
ASSQGVYEQY
>TRBJ1-1|TRBD1|once|TRBV2
ASSTGDTEAF
>TRBJ2-1|TRBD2|-|TRBV10-2
ASKASGGWQF
>TRBJ2-5|TRBD2|-|TRBV27
ASSLGTSGGHQETQY
>TRBJ2-1|TRBD1|-|TRBV7-9
ASSYGDSGEF
>TRBJ1-1|-|-|TRBV6-5
ASSYGGHTEAF
>TRBJ1-4|TRBD1|-|TRBV30
AWSSTGTVNQKLF
>TRBJ1-2|TRBD1|-|TRBV28
ASSPGQGAGGYT
>TRBJ2-1|TRBD1|-|TRBV2
AQRRDRFYNEQF
>TRBJ1-2|TRBD1|-|TRBV5-4
ASSLRDRPFMNYGYT